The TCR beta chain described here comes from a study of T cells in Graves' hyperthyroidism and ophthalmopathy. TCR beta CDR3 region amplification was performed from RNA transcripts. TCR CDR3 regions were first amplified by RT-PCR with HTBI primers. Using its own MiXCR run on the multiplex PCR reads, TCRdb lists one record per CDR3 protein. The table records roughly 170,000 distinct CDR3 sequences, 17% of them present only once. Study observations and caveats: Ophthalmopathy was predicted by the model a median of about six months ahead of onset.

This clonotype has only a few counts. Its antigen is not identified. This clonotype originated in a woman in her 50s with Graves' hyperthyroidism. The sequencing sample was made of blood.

The CDR3 sequence is CSARDLWAANQPQHF. The DNA for the CDR3 is TGCAGTGCTAGAGATCTTTGGGCAGCTAATCAGCCCCAGCATTTT. This chain joins TRBV20-1 and TRBJ1-5; the D is unclear. The CDR3 is 15 amino acids. V lost 0 bases to trimming and J lost 4 bases, with 13 bases between them. Germline loops: CDR1 DFQATT, CDR2 SNEGSKA (reference sequence).